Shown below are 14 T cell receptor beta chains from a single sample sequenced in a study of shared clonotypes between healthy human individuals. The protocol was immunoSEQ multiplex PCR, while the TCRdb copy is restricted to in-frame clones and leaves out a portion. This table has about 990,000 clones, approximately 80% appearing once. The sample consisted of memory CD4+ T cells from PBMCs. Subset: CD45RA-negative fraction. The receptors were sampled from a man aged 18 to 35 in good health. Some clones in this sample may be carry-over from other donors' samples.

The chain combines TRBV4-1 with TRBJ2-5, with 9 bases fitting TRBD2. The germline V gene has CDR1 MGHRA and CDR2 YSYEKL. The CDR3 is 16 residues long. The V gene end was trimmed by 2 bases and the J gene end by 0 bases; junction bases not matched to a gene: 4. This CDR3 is CASSQKTSGHQETQYF. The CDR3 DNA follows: TGCGCCAGCAGCCAAAAGACTAGCGGCCACCAAGAGACCCAGTACTTC.

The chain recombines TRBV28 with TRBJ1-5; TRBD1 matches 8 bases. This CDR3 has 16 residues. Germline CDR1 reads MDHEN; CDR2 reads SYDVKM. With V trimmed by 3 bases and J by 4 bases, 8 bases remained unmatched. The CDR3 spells CASSFVDRDPNQPQHF. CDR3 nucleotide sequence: TGTGCCAGCAGTTTTGTGGACAGGGACCCGAATCAGCCCCAGCATTTT. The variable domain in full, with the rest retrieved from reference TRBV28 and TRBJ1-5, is DVKVTQSSRYLVKRTGEKVFLECVQDMDHENMFWYRQDPGLGLRLIYFSYDVKMKEKGDIPEGYSVSREKKERFSLILESASTNQTSMYLCASSFVDRDPNQPQHFGDGTRLSIL.

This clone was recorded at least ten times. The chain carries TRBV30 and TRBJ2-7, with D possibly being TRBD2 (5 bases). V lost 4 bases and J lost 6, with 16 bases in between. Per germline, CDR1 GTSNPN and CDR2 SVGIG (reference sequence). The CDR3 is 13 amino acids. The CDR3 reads CAWNELGPLEQYF. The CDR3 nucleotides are TGTGCCTGGAACGAACTAGGGCCGCTCGAGCAGTACTTC.

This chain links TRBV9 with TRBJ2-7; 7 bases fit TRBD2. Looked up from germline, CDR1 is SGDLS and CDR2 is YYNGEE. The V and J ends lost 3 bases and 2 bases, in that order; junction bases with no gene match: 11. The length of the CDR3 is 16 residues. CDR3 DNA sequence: TGTGCCAGCAGCGCTCAGGGCTCGGGAGGTCCCTACGAGCAGTACTTC. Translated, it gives CASSAQGSGGPYEQYF.

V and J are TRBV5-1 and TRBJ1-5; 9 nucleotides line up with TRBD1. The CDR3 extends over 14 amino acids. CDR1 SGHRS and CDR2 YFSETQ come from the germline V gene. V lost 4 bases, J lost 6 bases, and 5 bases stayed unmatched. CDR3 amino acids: CASSPDRGAQPQHF. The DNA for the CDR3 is TGCGCCAGCAGCCCTGACAGGGGGGCTCAGCCCCAGCATTTT.

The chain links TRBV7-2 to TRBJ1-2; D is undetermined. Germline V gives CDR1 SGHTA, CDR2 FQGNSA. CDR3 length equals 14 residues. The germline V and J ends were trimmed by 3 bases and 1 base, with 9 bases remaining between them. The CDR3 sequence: CASSLDLLNYGYTF. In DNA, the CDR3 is TGTGCCAGCAGCTTGGACCTACTTAACTATGGCTACACCTTC.

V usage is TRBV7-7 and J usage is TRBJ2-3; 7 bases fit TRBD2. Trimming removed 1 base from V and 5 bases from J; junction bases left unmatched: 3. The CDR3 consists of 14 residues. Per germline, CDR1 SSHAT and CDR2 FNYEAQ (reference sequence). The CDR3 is CASSLGLAGDTQYF. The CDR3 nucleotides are TGTGCCAGCAGCTTAGGGTTAGCGGGAGATACGCAGTATTTT.

CDR3 sequence reads: CASRTQGAGGNTIYF. The CDR3 region has the DNA TGTGCCAGCAGAACACAGGGGGCTGGTGGAAACACCATATATTTT. The chain joins TRBV6-6 to TRBJ1-3; 9 nucleotides match TRBD1. Germline CDR1 and CDR2: MNHNY and SVGAGI (reference sequence). Trimming cost V 6 bases and J 3 bases; bases outside gene matches: 6. This CDR3 region has 15 residues.

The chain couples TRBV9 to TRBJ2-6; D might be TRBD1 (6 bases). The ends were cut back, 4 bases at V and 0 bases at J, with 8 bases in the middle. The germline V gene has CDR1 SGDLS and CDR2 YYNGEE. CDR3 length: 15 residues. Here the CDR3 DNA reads TGTGCCAGCAGCTCGACAGGCTCTGGGGCCAACGTCCTGACTTTC. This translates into CASSSTGSGANVLTF.

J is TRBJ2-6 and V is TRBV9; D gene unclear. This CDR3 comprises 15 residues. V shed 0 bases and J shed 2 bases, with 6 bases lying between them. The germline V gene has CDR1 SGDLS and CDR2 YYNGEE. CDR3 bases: TGTGCCAGCAGCGTAGCCCCAACTGGGGCCAACGTCCTGACTTTC. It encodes CASSVAPTGANVLTF.

CDR3 sequence: CASSVGTGLENQPQHF. For the CDR3, the DNA is TGTGCCAGCAGCGTAGGGACAGGGCTAGAGAATCAGCCCCAGCATTTT. This rearrangement joins TRBV9 to TRBJ1-5; 8 bases align to TRBD1. The CDR3 covers 16 residues. The ends lost 0 bases at V and 4 bases at J; junction bases unmatched: 6. Looked up from germline, CDR1 is SGDLS and CDR2 is YYNGEE.

In DNA, the CDR3 is TGCAGCGTCCTTCGGGACCCCTTTTTAAATGAGCAGTTCTTC. Protein sequence: CSVLRDPFLNEQFF. The chain uses TRBV29-1 and TRBJ2-1; D may match TRBD1 or TRBD2 (5 bases each). The germline gives CDR1 SQVTM, CDR2 ANQGSEA. V was cut by 6 bases and J by 7 bases, with 19 bases left in between. CDR3 size: 14 residues.

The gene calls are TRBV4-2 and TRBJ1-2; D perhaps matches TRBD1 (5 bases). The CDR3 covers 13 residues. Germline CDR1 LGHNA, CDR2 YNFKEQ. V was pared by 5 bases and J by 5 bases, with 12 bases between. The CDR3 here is CASSTGQMYGYTF. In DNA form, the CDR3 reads TGTGCCAGCAGCACAGGACAAATGTATGGCTACACCTTC.

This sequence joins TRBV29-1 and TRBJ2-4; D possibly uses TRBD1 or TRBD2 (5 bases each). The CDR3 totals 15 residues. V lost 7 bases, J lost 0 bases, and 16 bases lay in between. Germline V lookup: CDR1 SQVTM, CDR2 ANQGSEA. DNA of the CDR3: TGCAGCGCAAAAGGGACCCGACTAGCCAAAAACATTCAGTACTTC. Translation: CSAKGTRLAKNIQYF.